The present TCR beta chain was sequenced within a study of cytomegalovirus exposure and HLA in healthy donors. Study-wide results and limits: What a later analysis reportedly showed was that an Asian-associated ancestry cluster had fewer N-insertions than the approximately 700-donor mean. In vitro checks showed that three CMV-associated chains really do target CMV antigens.

This clone has just one count. Its target is not known. This cohort consisted of healthy bone marrow donors. Primers: 60 Vbeta forward and 13 Jbeta reverse. This table comes from immunoSEQ multiplex PCR, and its TCRdb copy is limited to in-frame clones, with some not included. The profile shows 130,000 or so clones, roughly 79% of them singletons. The CDR3 runs to 17 residues. J lost 3 bases, V lost 3 bases, and 7 bases had no gene match. Germline lookup yields CDR1 SGHRS and CDR2 YFSETQ. The rearrangement joins TRBV5-1 to TRBJ2-3; 13 nucleotides match TRBD2. The sequencing input was PBMCs. The clonotype originates from a woman aged 40 to 50 in good health and CMV-seronegative. In DNA, the CDR3 is TGCGCCAGCAGCTCACTAGCGGGAGGGCCCGTGACAGATACGCAGTATTTT. Protein sequence: CASSSLAGGPVTDTQYF.